This T cell receptor beta chain was sequenced for a study of T cells after yellow fever vaccination. Germline V lookup: CDR1 MNHEY, CDR2 SVGAGI. Trimming stripped 5 bases from V and 5 bases from J, with 10 bases between. This CDR3 spans 13 amino acids. This clonotype was observed many times. No antigen is known for it. Whole-study findings and limits: A weaker but faster secondary response was observed, peaking on day 5 versus 15. Post-booster samples contained most primary-vaccination clones (approximately 97% CD4, less than 90% CD8). Highly abundant clonotypes carried over from the bulk population could end up in FACS-sorted repertoires as contaminants.

The 5'RACE template-switching step produced TCR cDNA and added a universal primer site and UMIs. TCRdb itself ran the 5' RACE reads through MiXCR, one entry per CDR3 protein. Of roughly 150,000 distinct CDR3 sequences listed, less than 9.5% are singletons. This sample comprised CD4+ T cells sorted from PBMCs, obtained 5 days after the yellow fever booster vaccination. The chain recombines TRBV6-5 with TRBJ2-1; no clear D. The clonotype was recovered from a young man who received the YFV17D yellow fever vaccine. The CDR3 nucleotides are TGTGCCAGCAGTACCTGGACGAACAATGAGCAGTTCTTC. Translating it yields CASSTWTNNEQFF.